These T cell receptor beta chains were read from a single sample in a study of cytomegalovirus exposure and HLA in healthy donors. The protocol was immunoSEQ multiplex PCR, while the TCRdb copy is restricted to in-frame clones and leaves out a portion. This sample has roughly 150,000 clones, with 88% found just once. Sequences were obtained from PBMCs. Source of these receptors: a man in his late teens or twenties in good health and CMV-seronegative. Both conserved end residues are part of each CDR3.

>TRBV11-2|TRBJ2-1
CASSGRLVYDEQFF
>TRBV28|TRBJ2-7
CASSPRLALSSYEQYF
>TRBV27|TRBJ1-2
CASSLYVGEGYTF
>TRBV10-3|TRBJ2-5
CASTPRGSGRAETQYF
>TRBV28|TRBJ1-4
CASSLRTHNEKLFF
>TRBV5-1|TRBJ1-1
CASSPTGVNTEAFF
>TRBV29-1|-
CSALGMSFYEQYF
>TRBV28|TRBJ2-1
CASSSVSHSSSYNEQFF
>TRBV10-3|TRBJ1-2
CAISEVLGGGSYGYTF
>TRBV7-8|TRBJ1-1
CASSLAGINTEAFF
>TRBV7-9|TRBJ2-3
CASSLSGGAAHTQYF
>TRBV28|TRBJ1-1
CASSPGTGRSEAFF
>TRBV4-3|TRBJ2-1
CASSQETSGTIF
>TRBV19|TRBJ1-1
CASSIKGLNTEAFF
>TRBV7-9|TRBJ1-6
CASSLIGTDNSPLHF
>TRBV11-2|TRBJ1-6
CASSLEGNSPLHF